This T cell receptor beta chain was recorded in a study of cytomegalovirus exposure and HLA in healthy donors. Study-wide context: Sequencing of some 200 million T cells in an earlier analysis found roughly 120 million unique TCR beta sequences. In an early release, HLA-typed donors contributed about 80 million unique TCR sequences. Clustering assigned around 77% of the roughly 370 genotyped donors to the Caucasian-associated ancestry cluster.

The study, taken as a whole, reports: Sequencing depth roughly uniform across donors was assumed in presence/absence analyses.

PCR employed 60 Vbeta and 13 Jbeta primers. Sequencing was performed with immunoSEQ multiplex PCR; in TCRdb, only in-frame clones are kept and a portion is missing. The sample has some 130,000 clones, roughly 79% seen once. Comments on this clone: Its antigen is unidentified.

Trimming took 2 bases from V and 2 from J; bases not matched to a gene: 8. CDR1 SGDLS and CDR2 YYNGEE come from the germline V gene. The CDR3 has 17 amino acids. The source material was PBMCs. The chain recombines TRBV9 with TRBJ2-1; TRBD1 aligns across 9 bases. The receptor comes from a boy younger than 10 in good health and CMV-seronegative. CDR3 coding DNA: TGTGCCAGCAGCGTGAACCGGGACAGGGAAACCTACAATGAGCAGTTCTTC. Amino acid sequence: CASSVNRDRETYNEQFF.